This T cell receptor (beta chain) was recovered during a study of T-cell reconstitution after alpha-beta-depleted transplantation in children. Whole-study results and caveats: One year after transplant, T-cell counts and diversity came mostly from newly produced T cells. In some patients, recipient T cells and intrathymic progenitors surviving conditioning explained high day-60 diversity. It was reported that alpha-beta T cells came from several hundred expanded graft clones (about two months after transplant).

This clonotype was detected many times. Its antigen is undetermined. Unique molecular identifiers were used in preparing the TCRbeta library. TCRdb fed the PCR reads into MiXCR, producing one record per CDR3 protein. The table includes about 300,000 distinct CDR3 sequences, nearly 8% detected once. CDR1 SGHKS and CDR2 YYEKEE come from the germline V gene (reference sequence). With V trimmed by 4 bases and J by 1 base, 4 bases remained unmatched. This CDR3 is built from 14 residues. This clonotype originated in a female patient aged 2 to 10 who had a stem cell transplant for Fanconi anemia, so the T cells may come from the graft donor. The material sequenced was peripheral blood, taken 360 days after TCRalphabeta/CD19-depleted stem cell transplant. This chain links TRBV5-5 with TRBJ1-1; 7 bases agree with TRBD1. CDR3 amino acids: CASSGNRGNTEAFF. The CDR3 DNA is TGTGCCAGCAGCGGTAACAGGGGGAACACTGAAGCTTTCTTT. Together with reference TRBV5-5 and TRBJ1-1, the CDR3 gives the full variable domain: DAGVTQSPTHLIKTRGQQVTLRCSPISGHKSVSWYQQVLGQGPQFIFQYYEKEERGRGNFPDRFSARQFPNYSSELNVNALLLGDSALYLCASSGNRGNTEAFFGQGTRLTVV.